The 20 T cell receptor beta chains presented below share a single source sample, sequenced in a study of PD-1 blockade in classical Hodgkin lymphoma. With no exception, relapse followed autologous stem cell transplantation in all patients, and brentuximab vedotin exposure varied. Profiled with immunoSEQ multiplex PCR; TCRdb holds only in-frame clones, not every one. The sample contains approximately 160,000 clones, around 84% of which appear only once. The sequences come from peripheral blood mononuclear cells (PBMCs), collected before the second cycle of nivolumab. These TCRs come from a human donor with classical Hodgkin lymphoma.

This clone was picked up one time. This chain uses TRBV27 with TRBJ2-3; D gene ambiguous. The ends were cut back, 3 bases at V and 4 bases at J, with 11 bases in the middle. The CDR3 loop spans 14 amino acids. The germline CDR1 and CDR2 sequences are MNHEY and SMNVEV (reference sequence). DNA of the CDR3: TGTGCCAGCAGTTTTTGGCAGCGCCCAGATACGCAGTATTTT. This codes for CASSFWQRPDTQYF.

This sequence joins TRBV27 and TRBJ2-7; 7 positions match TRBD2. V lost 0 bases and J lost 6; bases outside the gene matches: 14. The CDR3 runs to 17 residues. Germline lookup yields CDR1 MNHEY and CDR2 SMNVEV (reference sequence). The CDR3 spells CASSLSGLRVRYGEQYF. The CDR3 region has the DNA TGTGCCAGCAGTTTATCGGGACTAAGAGTACGGTATGGCGAGCAGTACTTC.

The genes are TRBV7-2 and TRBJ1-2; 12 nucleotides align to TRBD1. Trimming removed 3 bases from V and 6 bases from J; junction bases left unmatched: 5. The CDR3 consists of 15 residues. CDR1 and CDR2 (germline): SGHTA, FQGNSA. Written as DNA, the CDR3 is TGTGCCAGCAGCTTCGCCGGGACAGGGGGCCATGGCTACACCTTC. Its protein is CASSFAGTGGHGYTF. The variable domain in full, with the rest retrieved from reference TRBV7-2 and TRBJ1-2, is GAGVSQSPSNKVTEKGKDVELRCDPISGHTALYWYRQSLGQGLEFLIYFQGNSAPDKSGLPSDRFSAERTGGSVSTLTIQRTQQEDSAVYLCASSFAGTGGHGYTFGSGTRLTVV.

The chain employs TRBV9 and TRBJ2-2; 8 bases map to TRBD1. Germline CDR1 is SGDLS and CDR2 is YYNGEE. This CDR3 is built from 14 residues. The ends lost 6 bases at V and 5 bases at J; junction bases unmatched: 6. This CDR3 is CASTRTGSTGELFF. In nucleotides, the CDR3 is TGTGCCAGCACCCGGACAGGGTCGACCGGGGAGCTGTTTTTT.

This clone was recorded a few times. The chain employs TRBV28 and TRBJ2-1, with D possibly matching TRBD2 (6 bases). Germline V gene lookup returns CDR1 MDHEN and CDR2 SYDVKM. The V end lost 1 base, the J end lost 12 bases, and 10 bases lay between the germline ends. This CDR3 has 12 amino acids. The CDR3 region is CASSLSSARQFF. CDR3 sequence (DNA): TGTGCCAGCAGTTTATCTAGCGCGAGGCAGTTCTTC.

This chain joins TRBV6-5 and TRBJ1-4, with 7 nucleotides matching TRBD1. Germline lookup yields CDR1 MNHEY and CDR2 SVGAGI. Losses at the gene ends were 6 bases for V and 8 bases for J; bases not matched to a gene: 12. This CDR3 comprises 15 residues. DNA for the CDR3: TGTGCCAGCAGACGGACACAGGGGTTGGAAGAAAAACTGTTTTTT. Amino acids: CASRRTQGLEEKLFF.

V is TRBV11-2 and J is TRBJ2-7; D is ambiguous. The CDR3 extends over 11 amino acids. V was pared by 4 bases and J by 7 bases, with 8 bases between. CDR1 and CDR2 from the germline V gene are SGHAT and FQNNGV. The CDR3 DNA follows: TGTGCCAGCAGCTCAGAACAGGAGCAGTACTTC. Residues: CASSSEQEQYF.

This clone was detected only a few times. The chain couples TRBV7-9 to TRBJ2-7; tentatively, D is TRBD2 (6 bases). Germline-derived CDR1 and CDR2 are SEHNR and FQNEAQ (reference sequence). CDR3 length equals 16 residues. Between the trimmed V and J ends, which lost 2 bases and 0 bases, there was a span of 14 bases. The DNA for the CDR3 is TGTGCCAGCAGCTTACGTCCGGGAGAGTTCTCCTACGAGCAGTACTTC. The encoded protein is CASSLRPGEFSYEQYF.

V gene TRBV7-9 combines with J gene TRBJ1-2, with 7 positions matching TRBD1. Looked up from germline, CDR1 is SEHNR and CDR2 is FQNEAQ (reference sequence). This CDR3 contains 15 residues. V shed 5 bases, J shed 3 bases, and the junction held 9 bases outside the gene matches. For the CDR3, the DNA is TGTGCCAGCAGCATCGACCGACAGGGATACTATGGCTACACCTTC. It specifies CASSIDRQGYYGYTF.

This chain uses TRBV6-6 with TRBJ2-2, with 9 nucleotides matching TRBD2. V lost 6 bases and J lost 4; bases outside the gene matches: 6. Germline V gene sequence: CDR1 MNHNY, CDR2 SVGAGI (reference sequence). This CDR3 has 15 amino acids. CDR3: CASRRPGLATGELFF. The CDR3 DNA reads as TGTGCCAGCAGACGGCCGGGACTAGCCACCGGGGAGCTGTTTTTT.

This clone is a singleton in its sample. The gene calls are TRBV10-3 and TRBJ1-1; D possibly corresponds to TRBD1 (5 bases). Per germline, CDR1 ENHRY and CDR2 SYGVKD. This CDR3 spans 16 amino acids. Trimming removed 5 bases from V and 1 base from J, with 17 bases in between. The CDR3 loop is CAISSGGITGNTEAFF. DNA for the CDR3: TGTGCCATCAGTAGCGGGGGAATCACCGGGAACACTGAAGCTTTCTTT.

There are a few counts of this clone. CDR3 amino acids: CASSQTGDDEQYF. CDR3 sequence (DNA): TGTGCCAGCAGCCAAACTGGGGACGACGAGCAGTACTTC. The chain has TRBV7-9 and TRBJ2-7; either TRBD1 or TRBD2 may supply D (5 bases each). The CDR3 runs 13 residues. Germline values: CDR1 SEHNR, CDR2 FQNEAQ (reference sequence). V dropped 5 bases and J dropped 5 bases, with 13 bases sitting between them.

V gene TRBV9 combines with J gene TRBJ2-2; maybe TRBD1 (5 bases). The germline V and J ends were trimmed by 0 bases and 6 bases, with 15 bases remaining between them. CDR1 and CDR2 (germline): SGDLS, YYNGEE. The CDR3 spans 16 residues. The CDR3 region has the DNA TGTGCCAGCAGCGTAGTAGCAGGGAATCGGCCCGGGGAGCTGTTTTTT. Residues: CASSVVAGNRPGELFF. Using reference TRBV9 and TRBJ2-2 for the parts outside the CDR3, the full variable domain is DSGVTQTPKHLITATGQRVTLRCSPRSGDLSVYWYQQSLDQGLQFLIQYYNGEERAKGNILERFSAQQFPDLHSELNLSSLELGDSALYFCASSVVAGNRPGELFFGEGSRLTVL.

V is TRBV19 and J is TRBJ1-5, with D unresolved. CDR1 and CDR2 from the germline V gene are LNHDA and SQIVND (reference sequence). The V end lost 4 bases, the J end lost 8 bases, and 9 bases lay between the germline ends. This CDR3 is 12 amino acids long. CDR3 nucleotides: TGTGCCAGTAGTAGTGGGCCGGAGCCCCAGCATTTT. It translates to CASSSGPEPQHF.

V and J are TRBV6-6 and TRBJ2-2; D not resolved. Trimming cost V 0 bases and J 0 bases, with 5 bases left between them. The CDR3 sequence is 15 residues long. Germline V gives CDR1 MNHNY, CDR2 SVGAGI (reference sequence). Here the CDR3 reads CASSYSRSNTGELFF. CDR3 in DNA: TGTGCCAGCAGTTACTCCAGGTCGAACACCGGGGAGCTGTTTTTT.

The CDR3 protein is CASSLIGQPQHF. In nucleotides, the CDR3 is TGTGCCAGCAGTTTAATAGGGCAGCCCCAGCATTTT. This chain connects TRBV27 to TRBJ1-5; D unclear. CDR1 is MNHEY and CDR2 is SMNVEV in the germline V gene (reference sequence). V was pared by 2 bases and J by 7 bases, with 6 bases between. The CDR3 totals 12 residues.

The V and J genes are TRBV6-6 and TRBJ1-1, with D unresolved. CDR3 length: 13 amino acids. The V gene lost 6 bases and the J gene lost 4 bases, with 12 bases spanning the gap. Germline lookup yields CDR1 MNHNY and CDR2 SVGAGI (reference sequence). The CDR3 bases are TGTGCCAGCAGCCCTGTCGGGCCCACTGAAGCTTTCTTT. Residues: CASSPVGPTEAFF.

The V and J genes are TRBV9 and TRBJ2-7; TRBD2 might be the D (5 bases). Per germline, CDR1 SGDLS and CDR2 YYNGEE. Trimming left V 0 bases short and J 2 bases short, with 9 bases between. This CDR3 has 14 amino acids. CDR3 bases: TGTGCCAGCAGCGTAGGAGGGTCCACCTACGAGCAGTACTTC. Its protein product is CASSVGGSTYEQYF.

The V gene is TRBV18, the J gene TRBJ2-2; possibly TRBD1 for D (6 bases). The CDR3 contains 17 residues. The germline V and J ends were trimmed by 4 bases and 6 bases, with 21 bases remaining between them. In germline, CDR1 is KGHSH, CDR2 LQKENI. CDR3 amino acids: CASSQRWTEGYAGELFF. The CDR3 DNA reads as TGTGCCAGCTCACAGAGATGGACAGAAGGATACGCCGGGGAGCTGTTTTTT.

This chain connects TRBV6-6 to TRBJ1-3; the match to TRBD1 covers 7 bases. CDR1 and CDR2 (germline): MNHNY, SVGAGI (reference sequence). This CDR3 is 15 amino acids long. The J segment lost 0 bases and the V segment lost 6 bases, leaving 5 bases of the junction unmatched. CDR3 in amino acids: CASSETGASGNTIYF. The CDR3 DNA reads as TGTGCCAGCAGCGAAACAGGGGCCTCTGGAAACACCATATATTTT.